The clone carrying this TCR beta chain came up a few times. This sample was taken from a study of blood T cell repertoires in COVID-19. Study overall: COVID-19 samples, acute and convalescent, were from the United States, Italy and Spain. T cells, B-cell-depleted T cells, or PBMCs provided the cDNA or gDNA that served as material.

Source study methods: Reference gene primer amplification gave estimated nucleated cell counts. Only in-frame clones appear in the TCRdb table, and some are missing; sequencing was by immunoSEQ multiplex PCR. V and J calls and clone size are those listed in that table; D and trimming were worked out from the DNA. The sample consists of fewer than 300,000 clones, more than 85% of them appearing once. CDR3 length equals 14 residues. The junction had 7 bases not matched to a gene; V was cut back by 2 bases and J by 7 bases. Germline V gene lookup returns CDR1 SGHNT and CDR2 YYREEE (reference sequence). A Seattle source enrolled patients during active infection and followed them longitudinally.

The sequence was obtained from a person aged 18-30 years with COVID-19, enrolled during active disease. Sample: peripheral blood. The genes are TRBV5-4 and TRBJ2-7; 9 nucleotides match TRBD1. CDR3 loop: CASSLSTGGDEQYF. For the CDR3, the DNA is TGTGCCAGCAGCTTATCGACAGGGGGTGATGAGCAGTACTTC.